These 32 T cell receptor beta chains originate from one sample sequenced in a study of cytomegalovirus exposure and HLA in healthy donors. The PCR was carried out with 60 Vbeta primers and 13 Jbeta primers. Data came from immunoSEQ multiplex PCR; TCRdb stores just in-frame clones and leaves some out. This table holds 150,000 to 200,000 clones, around 80% found once. The specimen was PBMCs. These receptors were obtained from a girl aged 10 to 17 in good health and CMV-seropositive.

This chain uses TRBV5-5 with TRBJ2-5, with D possibly TRBD1 on 6 matching bases. The CDR3 loop spans 15 amino acids. With 4 bases removed from V and 0 bases from J, the gap between germline ends came to 13 bases. The germline gives CDR1 SGHKS, CDR2 YYEKEE (reference sequence). The CDR3 protein is CASSPWGQNQETQYF. DNA for the CDR3: TGTGCCAGCAGCCCCTGGGGACAAAACCAAGAGACCCAGTACTTC.

The gene calls are TRBV30 and TRBJ1-4; D unresolved. Trimming left V 7 bases short and J 7 bases short, with 13 bases between. The CDR3 sequence is 12 residues long. Germline CDR1 reads GTSNPN; CDR2 reads SVGIG (reference sequence). The CDR3 region has the DNA TGTGCCTTGCGGGGTTGGGGTGAAAAACTGTTTTTT. Amino acids: CALRGWGEKLFF. Combining the CDR3 with reference TRBV30 and TRBJ1-4 gives the whole variable domain SQTIHQWPATLVQPVGSPLSLECTVEGTSNPNLYWYRQAAGRGLQLLFYSVGIGQISSEVPQNLSASRPQDRQFILSSKKLLLSDSGFYLCALRGWGEKLFFGSGTQLSVL.

J is TRBJ1-1 and V is TRBV5-1; D is unclear. With 0 bases removed from V and 3 bases from J, the gap between germline ends came to 15 bases. CDR1 and CDR2 (germline): SGHRS, YFSETQ. CDR3 length: 16 residues. In DNA form, the CDR3 reads TGCGCCAGCAGCTTGGCCCCCCATGAGGGTTACACTGAAGCTTTCTTT. Its translation is CASSLAPHEGYTEAFF.

This sequence joins TRBV9 and TRBJ2-3; a weak D match, TRBD2 (6 bases). This CDR3 is 16 amino acids long. Germline loops: CDR1 SGDLS, CDR2 YYNGEE. V was trimmed by 3 bases and J by 2 bases, leaving 16 bases between them. The CDR3, as DNA: TGTGCCAGCAGCGGACTCGGACCGGGGGTCACAGATACGCAGTATTTT. Protein sequence: CASSGLGPGVTDTQYF. Variable domain in full (rest from reference TRBV9 and TRBJ2-3): DSGVTQTPKHLITATGQRVTLRCSPRSGDLSVYWYQQSLDQGLQFLIQYYNGEERAKGNILERFSAQQFPDLHSELNLSSLELGDSALYFCASSGLGPGVTDTQYFGPGTRLTVL.

This clone was seen many times. The rearrangement uses TRBV4-1 and TRBJ1-4; a possible D gene is TRBD1 (5 bases). The CDR3 runs to 16 residues. Germline V gene sequence: CDR1 MGHRA, CDR2 YSYEKL. Trimming cost V 1 base and J 2 bases, with 11 bases left between them. The CDR3 spells CASSQVYGGTNEKLFF. In DNA form, the CDR3 reads TGCGCCAGCAGCCAAGTGTACGGGGGTACTAATGAAAAACTGTTTTTT.

The chain has TRBV29-1 and TRBJ2-5; tentatively, D is TRBD2 (6 bases). Per germline, CDR1 SQVTM and CDR2 ANQGSEA. There are 14 residues in the CDR3. Deletions cut 5 bases from V and 5 bases from J, with 18 bases between. CDR3 protein: CSVPGLAKMETQYF. CDR3 coding DNA: TGCAGCGTTCCAGGGCTAGCGAAGATGGAGACCCAGTACTTC.

This clone showed up just once. V and J are TRBV25-1 and TRBJ1-1; 7 bases align to TRBD1. The junction had 13 bases not matched to a gene; V was cut back by 0 bases and J by 6 bases. The germline V gene encodes CDR1 MGHDK and CDR2 SYGVNS. The CDR3 extends over 17 amino acids. The CDR3 DNA is TGTGCCAGCAGTGAATATTTCGTGGAGGGGGCGCTGCCTGAAGCTTTCTTT. It yields the protein CASSEYFVEGALPEAFF.

V is TRBV27 and J is TRBJ2-7; D is uncertain. Germline V CDR1 and CDR2: MNHEY, SMNVEV (reference sequence). V was shortened by 3 bases and J by 0 bases, with 6 bases between the two germline ends. The CDR3 is made up of 13 amino acids. CDR3 residues: CASSFLSSYEQYF. CDR3 nucleotide sequence: TGTGCCAGCAGTTTCTTGAGCTCCTACGAGCAGTACTTC.

The chain has TRBV16 and TRBJ2-3, with 7 bases that match TRBD2. Germline trimming cut 5 bases from V and 1 base from J; bases unmatched to any gene: 6. Germline CDR1 is KGHSY and CDR2 is FQNENV. The CDR3 has 15 residues. The CDR3, as DNA: TGTGCCAGCAGCTCAACTAGCGTTCGCACAGATACGCAGTATTTT. It codes for CASSSTSVRTDTQYF.

V is TRBV7-9 and J is TRBJ2-5; 14 bases match TRBD2. V dropped 6 bases and J dropped 3; count of bases not matched to a gene: 9. Germline loops: CDR1 SEHNR, CDR2 FQNEAQ (reference sequence). The CDR3 is 17 amino acids. This chain's CDR3 is CASSRGLAGEMKETQYF. The CDR3 coding sequence is TGTGCCAGCAGTAGGGGACTAGCGGGAGAAATGAAAGAGACCCAGTACTTC.

The chain employs TRBV28 and TRBJ2-7, with D tentatively TRBD2 (5 bases). V lost 4 bases, J lost 0 bases, and 13 bases lay in between. The CDR3 covers 15 residues. The V gene's germline CDR1 is MDHEN and CDR2 SYDVKM. The CDR3 spells CASSSTGLSSYEQYF. Here the CDR3 DNA reads TGTGCCAGCAGTTCAACGGGGTTAAGCTCCTACGAGCAGTACTTC.

The chain uses TRBV5-4 and TRBJ2-1, with a possible D match to TRBD2 (6 bases). V was trimmed by 8 bases and J by 0 bases, leaving 9 bases between them. This CDR3 has 13 residues. From germline, CDR1 is SGHNT and CDR2 YYREEE (reference sequence). Here the CDR3 reads CASERASYNEQFF. DNA of the CDR3: TGTGCCAGTGAGCGGGCCTCCTACAATGAGCAGTTCTTC. The complete variable domain, with remaining parts taken from reference TRBV5-4 and TRBJ2-1, reads ETGVTQSPTHLIKTRGQQVTLRCSSQSGHNTVSWYQQALGQGPQFIFQYYREEENGRGNFPPRFSGLQFPNYSSELNVNALELDDSALYLCASERASYNEQFFGPGTRLTVL.

This chain connects TRBV19 to TRBJ1-2; D is undetermined. The germline V gene encodes CDR1 LNHDA and CDR2 SQIVND (reference sequence). CDR3 length: 12 residues. Trimming left V 5 bases short and J 6 bases short, with 10 bases between. The CDR3 loop reads CASSGREDGYTF. The CDR3, as DNA: TGTGCCAGTAGTGGCCGGGAAGATGGCTACACCTTC.

This clone was counted only a few times. The chain recombines TRBV19 with TRBJ1-1, with 10 bases that match TRBD1. This CDR3 contains 14 residues. Germline lookup yields CDR1 LNHDA and CDR2 SQIVND (reference sequence). Trimming took 5 bases from V and 5 from J; bases not matched to a gene: 5. CDR3 loop: CASSSGQGETEAFF. In nucleotides, the CDR3 is TGTGCCAGTAGTTCCGGACAGGGGGAAACTGAAGCTTTCTTT.

The chain uses TRBV29-1 and TRBJ2-1, with a possible D match to TRBD2 (6 bases). The CDR3 spans 12 residues. Trimming removed 6 bases from V and 12 bases from J, with 18 bases in between. Germline CDR1 SQVTM, CDR2 ANQGSEA. The CDR3 is CSVPGAGSRQFF. The CDR3, as DNA: TGCAGCGTACCCGGGGCGGGGAGTCGGCAGTTCTTC.

V gene TRBV10-2 combines with J gene TRBJ1-3; 7 bases map to TRBD1. The CDR3 sequence is 15 residues long. With V trimmed by 5 bases and J by 0 bases, 4 bases remained unmatched. The germline V gene encodes CDR1 WSHSY and CDR2 SAAADI. This CDR3 reads CASSPGQNSGNTIYF. The CDR3 nucleotides are TGCGCCAGCAGTCCGGGACAGAACTCTGGAAACACCATATATTTT.

The chain recombines TRBV30 with TRBJ1-6; D gene uncertain. Germline V gives CDR1 GTSNPN, CDR2 SVGIG (reference sequence). The CDR3 consists of 17 residues. The V end was cut by 2 bases, the J end by 0 bases, with 14 bases between. The CDR3 DNA reads TGTGCCTGGAGTTACGACACCTTTAGCTCCTATAATTCACCCCTCCACTTT. The encoded protein is CAWSYDTFSSYNSPLHF.

This chain joins TRBV6-1 and TRBJ2-3, with D unclear. The CDR3 contains 15 residues. Germline lookup yields CDR1 MNHNS and CDR2 SASEGT. V was pared by 1 base and J by 8 bases, with 16 bases between. CDR3 sequence reads: CASSEGRNARVTQYF. The CDR3 DNA sequence: TGTGCCAGCAGTGAAGGTCGGAATGCCCGGGTTACGCAGTATTTT.

This chain links TRBV7-9 with TRBJ2-1, with 12 bases that match TRBD2. V lost 6 bases to trimming and J lost 7 bases; unmatched junction nucleotides: 10. This CDR3 has 16 amino acids. Per the germline V gene, CDR1 is SEHNR and CDR2 is FQNEAQ (reference sequence). Written as DNA, the CDR3 is TGTGCCAGCAGTTACACCACTAGCGGGAGGATGAATGAGCAGTTCTTC. Amino acids: CASSYTTSGRMNEQFF.

The V gene is TRBV28, the J gene TRBJ1-3; 12 bases are a match to TRBD1. The CDR3 totals 14 residues. Germline assignment: CDR1 MDHEN and CDR2 SYDVKM. V shed 7 bases, J shed 9 bases, and the junction held 7 bases outside the gene matches. The CDR3 reads CASTSGTGGGTIYF. The CDR3 bases are TGTGCCAGCACCTCCGGGACAGGGGGCGGCACCATATATTTT.

The CDR3: CASSTPGRQNIQYF. The CDR3 DNA is TGTGCCAGTAGTACGCCCGGGAGACAAAACATTCAGTACTTC. The gene calls are TRBV19 and TRBJ2-4; possible D gene TRBD2, 6 bases. Trimming stripped 4 bases from V and 5 bases from J, with 12 bases between. This CDR3 contains 14 residues. Germline CDR1 is LNHDA and CDR2 is SQIVND (reference sequence).

This clone was found a few times. The CDR3 DNA reads as TGTGCCAGCACCCTAAAAACAGAAGACCCCTATGGCTACACCTTC. It encodes CASTLKTEDPYGYTF. V is TRBV6-1 and J is TRBJ1-2, with D hard to call. Trimming took 7 bases from V and 4 from J, leaving 19 bases between them. The CDR3 is 15 residues long. The germline V gene encodes CDR1 MNHNS and CDR2 SASEGT.

This clone was counted only a few times. The rearrangement links TRBV28 to TRBJ2-7; a possible D gene is TRBD2 (6 bases). CDR3 length equals 15 residues. V gave up 4 bases and J gave up 0 bases, with 13 bases separating them. The germline CDR1 and CDR2 sequences are MDHEN and SYDVKM. For the CDR3, the DNA is TGTGCCAGCAGTTCTGGGGGAGGAATCTCCTACGAGCAGTACTTC. It encodes CASSSGGGISYEQYF. Using reference TRBV28 and TRBJ2-7 for the parts outside the CDR3, the full variable domain is DVKVTQSSRYLVKRTGEKVFLECVQDMDHENMFWYRQDPGLGLRLIYFSYDVKMKEKGDIPEGYSVSREKKERFSLILESASTNQTSMYLCASSSGGGISYEQYFGPGTRLTVT.

This clone appeared a few times. The chain joins TRBV13 to TRBJ2-7; D may be TRBD1 (5 bases). Trimming pared 5 bases from V and 2 bases from J, leaving 19 bases between. The CDR3 covers 16 residues. Germline V lookup: CDR1 PRHDT, CDR2 FYEKMQ (reference sequence). CDR3 in amino acids: CASSQSHGRAAYEQYF. The CDR3 DNA reads TGTGCCAGCAGCCAATCTCATGGCAGGGCGGCCTACGAGCAGTACTTC.

The chain employs TRBV10-1 and TRBJ2-3; tentatively, D is TRBD2 (5 bases). Germline V gives CDR1 WNHNN, CDR2 SYGVQD (reference sequence). The CDR3 contains 16 residues. Trimming stripped 3 bases from V and 0 bases from J, with 13 bases between. CDR3 DNA sequence: TGCGCCAGCAGTGACTCAGCGGTTCCTAGCACAGATACGCAGTATTTT. It translates to CASSDSAVPSTDTQYF.

The table lists this clone with a few counts. The CDR3 is CATYSGSPHNEQFF. The CDR3 nucleotides are TGTGCCACCTATAGCGGGAGCCCTCACAATGAGCAGTTCTTC. The chain combines TRBV19 with TRBJ2-1; the match to TRBD2 covers 9 bases. Germline CDR1 is LNHDA and CDR2 is SQIVND (reference sequence). The CDR3 has 14 residues. After removal of 10 bases from V and 5 bases from J, the junction contained 9 bases not matched to a gene.

This chain connects TRBV6-4 to TRBJ1-1; TRBD1 agrees at 10 bases. This CDR3 has 15 amino acids. Germline CDR1 MRHNA, CDR2 SNTAGT. V shed 6 bases and J 0 bases; nucleotides not matched to a gene: 4. As DNA, the CDR3 is TGTGCCAGCAGGGGACAGGGGCAGATGAACACTGAAGCTTTCTTT. It yields the protein CASRGQGQMNTEAFF.

This clone was counted only a few times. V and J are TRBV19 and TRBJ2-1, with 8 nucleotides matching TRBD1. CDR3 size: 15 residues. Germline values: CDR1 LNHDA, CDR2 SQIVND (reference sequence). Trimming took 6 bases from V and 1 from J; bases not matched to a gene: 5. The CDR3 DNA follows: TGTGCCAGTAGGTTAGACAGGGGTTCCTACAATGAGCAGTTCTTC. It specifies CASRLDRGSYNEQFF. Full variable domain (missing parts from reference TRBV19 and TRBJ2-1): DGGITQSPKYLFRKEGQNVTLSCEQNLNHDAMYWYRQDPGQGLRLIYYSQIVNDFQKGDIAEGYSVSREKKESFPLTVTSAQKNPTAFYLCASRLDRGSYNEQFFGPGTRLTVL.

CDR3 sequence reads: CASSYDRRHQPQHF. The CDR3 nucleotides are TGTGCCAGCAGTTACGACAGGAGGCATCAGCCCCAGCATTTT. V gene TRBV6-5 combines with J gene TRBJ1-5; D perhaps matches TRBD1 (6 bases). The V end was cut by 2 bases, the J end by 5 bases, with 10 bases between. Germline V lookup: CDR1 MNHEY, CDR2 SVGAGI. The CDR3 consists of 14 residues.

The chain links TRBV5-1 to TRBJ2-7, with TRBD1 as a possible D gene (5 bases). V lost 0 bases and J lost 2, with 15 bases in between. The CDR3 length is 16 residues. Germline loops: CDR1 SGHRS, CDR2 YFSETQ. The CDR3 sequence is CASSLVGHRPPYEQYF. Written as DNA, the CDR3 is TGCGCCAGCAGCTTGGTAGGGCACAGGCCCCCCTACGAGCAGTACTTC.

CDR3 bases: TGTGCCAGCAGCCCTACAGGGGGCAATGAGCAGTTCTTC. This gives the protein CASSPTGGNEQFF. This chain joins TRBV7-7 and TRBJ2-1; 8 bases are a match to TRBD1. The V gene end was trimmed by 5 bases and the J gene end by 6 bases; junction bases not matched to a gene: 3. CDR1 is SSHAT, CDR2 FNYEAQ, per germline (reference sequence). The CDR3 has 13 residues.

This clone was counted a single time. V is TRBV10-3 and J is TRBJ2-7; D is uncertain. Trimming took off 5 bases at V and 5 bases at J, with 19 bases between the two ends. Per germline, CDR1 ENHRY and CDR2 SYGVKD. The CDR3 loop spans 15 amino acids. CDR3 in DNA: TGTGCCATCAGTCGAACGGGTTCTATCAAGGACGAGCAGTACTTC. Residues: CAISRTGSIKDEQYF.